In its sample, the clone carrying this T cell receptor (beta chain) was seen once. As yet, its antigen is unknown. Germline values: CDR1 MRHNA, CDR2 SNTAGT. Trimming removed 5 bases at V and 0 bases at J, with 11 bases between. This CDR3 contains 15 residues. This record belongs to a study of shared clonotypes between healthy human individuals. The assay was immunoSEQ multiplex PCR, and TCRdb's table has in-frame clones only and misses some. This sample has over 2 million clones, with 85% to 95% found just once. General study results and limits: Estimated richness values were generally larger in naive subsets than in memory subsets.

The clonotype originates from a man younger than 30 in good health. Some clones in this sample may be carry-over from other donors' samples. The sample comprised naive CD4+ T cells from PBMCs. The subset is: CD45RA+ positively selected. The V call is TRBV6-4, the J call TRBJ2-1; D uncertain. This CDR3 reads CASSIRPGSYNEQFF. The CDR3 nucleotides read TGTGCCAGCAGTATCAGACCGGGCTCCTACAATGAGCAGTTCTTC.